The 24 T cell receptor beta chains presented below share a single source sample, sequenced in a study of radiation and T cells in renal cell carcinoma. Specified treatment: treatment-naive control, cytoreductive nephrectomy. The method was immunoSEQ multiplex PCR; TCRdb's version includes in-frame clones alone and lacks a portion of them. This table holds fewer than 10,000 clones, roughly 60% found once. The material was tumor tissue, obtained from a patient whose treatment was nephrectomy without radiotherapy. Every receptor here comes from a man aged 55 to 69 with renal cell carcinoma.

V and J are TRBV7-9 and TRBJ2-7; 8 bases line up with TRBD1. V gave up 3 bases and J gave up 2 bases; unmatched junction bases: 0. CDR3 length equals 13 residues. Germline V gene sequence: CDR1 SEHNR, CDR2 FQNEAQ (reference sequence). CDR3 DNA sequence: TGTGCCAGCAGCTTGGACAGGGCCTACGAGCAGTACTTC. This sequence encodes CASSLDRAYEQYF.

This chain links TRBV6-5 with TRBJ1-3; the D is unclear. Between the trimmed V and J ends, which lost 4 bases and 0 bases, there was a span of 10 bases. The CDR3 covers 15 residues. Germline CDR1 is MNHEY and CDR2 is SVGAGI. This chain's CDR3 is CASSSPLVSGNTIYF. CDR3 nucleotides: TGTGCCAGCAGTTCCCCCTTAGTCTCTGGAAACACCATATATTTT.

V is TRBV15 and J is TRBJ1-2; D is undetermined. The V and J ends lost 5 bases and 5 bases respectively, with 24 bases between them. The CDR3 is 17 amino acids. CDR1 and CDR2 (germline): LNHNV, YYDKDF (reference sequence). The CDR3 DNA sequence: TGTGCCACCAGCCACCGGGCACAGAGGACCTCTCCTTATGGCTACACCTTC. Its translation: CATSHRAQRTSPYGYTF.

This chain uses TRBV4-3 with TRBJ2-7; D is possibly TRBD1 or TRBD2 (6 bases each). Trimming took off 0 bases at V and 2 bases at J, with 11 bases between the two ends. The CDR3 is made up of 15 amino acids. Looked up from germline, CDR1 is LGHNA and CDR2 is YSLEER. The chain's CDR3 is CASSQDRGPPYEQYF. The CDR3 DNA sequence: TGCGCCAGCAGCCAAGACCGGGGGCCACCCTACGAGCAGTACTTC.

The rearrangement joins TRBV30 to TRBJ2-5; possibly TRBD2 for D (5 bases). V lost 7 bases to trimming and J lost 3 bases, with 12 bases between them. Germline CDR1 is GTSNPN and CDR2 is SVGIG (reference sequence). The CDR3 has 12 residues. For the CDR3, the DNA is TGTGCCTTTCAGAGTAGCGAAGAGACCCAGTACTTC. Encoded protein: CAFQSSEETQYF.

The chain employs TRBV10-2 and TRBJ2-7; D is unresolved. Per germline, CDR1 WSHSY and CDR2 SAAADI. The CDR3 consists of 14 residues. Trimming took off 4 bases at V and 6 bases at J, with 16 bases between the two ends. The CDR3 sequence: CASSAPAIPGEQYF. The DNA for the CDR3 is TGCGCCAGCAGTGCGCCTGCTATCCCAGGCGAGCAGTACTTC.

This clone was seen a few times. V and J are TRBV30 and TRBJ1-6, with D perhaps TRBD1 (5 bases). This CDR3 comprises 13 residues. V shed 3 bases and J shed 7 bases, with 10 bases lying between them. Germline values: CDR1 GTSNPN, CDR2 SVGIG (reference sequence). The CDR3 region is CAWSGGNNSPLHF. CDR3 coding DNA: TGTGCCTGGAGCGGGGGTAACAATTCACCCCTCCACTTT.

CDR3 nucleotide sequence: TGTGCCAGCTCACCAGGTTTTGCTAATGAAAAACTGTTTTTT. Amino acids: CASSPGFANEKLFF. The chain has TRBV18 and TRBJ1-4; D unclear. The CDR3 is 14 residues long. The germline V gene has CDR1 KGHSH and CDR2 LQKENI. V was trimmed by 2 bases and J by 3 bases, leaving 7 bases between them.

V usage is TRBV7-4 and J usage is TRBJ2-7; 10 bases agree with TRBD1. The CDR3 extends over 16 amino acids. V lost 5 bases and J lost 3; bases outside the gene matches: 10. The germline CDR1 and CDR2 sequences are SGHVT and SQSDAQ. The CDR3 loop reads CASSPPGQGYYYEQYF. The CDR3 DNA sequence: TGTGCCAGCAGCCCCCCGGGACAGGGGTATTACTACGAGCAGTACTTC.

The rearrangement links TRBV19 to TRBJ1-4; D is ambiguous. Trimming removed 9 bases at V and 11 bases at J, with 28 bases between. Germline-derived CDR1 and CDR2 are LNHDA and SQIVND (reference sequence). This CDR3 comprises 16 residues. CDR3 loop: CASLPPGSLGVGKLFF. CDR3 nucleotide sequence: TGTGCCAGCCTACCCCCCGGCAGCCTGGGTGTTGGTAAACTGTTTTTT.

Here the CDR3 DNA reads TGTGCCAGCAGCTCTGCCAGGGGACTGAACACTGAAGCTTTCTTT. Its translation is CASSSARGLNTEAFF. The V and J genes are TRBV7-9 and TRBJ1-1, with TRBD1 as a possible D gene (6 bases). The length of the CDR3 is 15 residues. Germline V CDR1 and CDR2: SEHNR, FQNEAQ (reference sequence). The V gene lost 4 bases and the J gene lost 0 bases, with 12 bases spanning the gap.

The chain carries TRBV6-5 and TRBJ1-1; maybe TRBD1 (6 bases). Germline V CDR1 and CDR2: MNHEY, SVGAGI. This CDR3 has 14 amino acids. V was clipped by 4 bases and J by 2 bases, with 11 bases between them. CDR3: CASSSMGGNTEAFF. CDR3 DNA: TGTGCCAGCAGTTCCATGGGGGGCAACACTGAAGCTTTCTTT.

V and J are TRBV5-5 and TRBJ2-5; 7 bases fit TRBD1. CDR3 length equals 14 residues. The germline V gene has CDR1 SGHKS and CDR2 YYEKEE (reference sequence). Trimming cost V 0 bases and J 2 bases; bases outside gene matches: 1. CDR3 loop: CASSLGGQQETQYF. Written as DNA, the CDR3 is TGTGCCAGCAGCTTGGGGGGACAGCAAGAGACCCAGTACTTC.

V usage is TRBV5-5 and J usage is TRBJ2-7, with D perhaps matching TRBD1 (5 bases). The germline V gene encodes CDR1 SGHKS and CDR2 YYEKEE (reference sequence). V dropped 4 bases and J dropped 3 bases, with 14 bases sitting between them. The CDR3 runs 14 residues. CDR3 DNA sequence: TGTGCCAGCAGCCTTGGGGCGGCACTCTACGAGCAGTACTTC. It codes for CASSLGAALYEQYF.

This rearrangement joins TRBV5-1 to TRBJ2-7; D remains unclear. Germline loops: CDR1 SGHRS, CDR2 YFSETQ. This CDR3 has 14 amino acids. Trimming stripped 0 bases from V and 0 bases from J, with 7 bases between. The CDR3 bases are TGCGCCAGCAGCTTGGGTGACAACTCCTACGAGCAGTACTTC. Translating it yields CASSLGDNSYEQYF.

The chain joins TRBV11-2 to TRBJ1-4; D is unclear. CDR1 and CDR2 from the germline V gene are SGHAT and FQNNGV. This CDR3 has 14 residues. Trimming stripped 0 bases from V and 4 bases from J, with 6 bases between. The DNA for the CDR3 is TGTGCCAGCAGCTTAGACAGGTTTAATGAAAAACTGTTTTTT. Its translation is CASSLDRFNEKLFF.

This rearrangement joins TRBV18 to TRBJ2-7; no clear D. CDR3 length equals 14 residues. Germline V gene data show CDR1 as KGHSH and CDR2 as LQKENI. Between the trimmed V and J ends, which lost 3 bases and 4 bases, there was a span of 13 bases. The CDR3 here is CASSPNTPAYEQYF. CDR3 sequence (DNA): TGTGCCAGCTCACCGAATACACCGGCATACGAGCAGTACTTC.

The DNA of the CDR3 is TGTGCCAGCAGCGTCCCCTGTAGCGGGAGAGGGTACGAGCAGTACTTC. Its protein product is CASSVPCSGRGYEQYF. V and J are TRBV21-1 and TRBJ2-7; the table names TRBD2, a call not compared with the DNA. TRBV21-1 is a pseudogene locus. This CDR3 has 16 amino acids.

This sequence joins TRBV13 and TRBJ2-5; no clear D. This CDR3 spans 14 amino acids. V was trimmed by 2 bases and J by 2 bases, leaving 9 bases between them. Per germline, CDR1 PRHDT and CDR2 FYEKMQ (reference sequence). This CDR3 is CASSLFDIQETQYF. DNA of the CDR3: TGTGCCAGCAGCTTATTTGATATTCAAGAGACCCAGTACTTC.

The sample holds a few counts of this clone. The rearrangement uses TRBV30 and TRBJ2-2; perhaps D is TRBD1 or TRBD2 (5 bases each). Trimming shortened V by 1 base and J by 5 bases, and 11 bases separated the two germline ends. The germline CDR1 and CDR2 sequences are GTSNPN and SVGIG (reference sequence). This CDR3 is 14 amino acids long. The CDR3, as DNA: TGTGCCTGGAGTGCGGGGCGCGGTACCGGGGAGCTGTTTTTT. Translation: CAWSAGRGTGELFF.

The chain is built from TRBV5-1 and TRBJ2-7, with 9 bases fitting TRBD1. V was clipped by 0 bases and J by 2 bases; unmatched bases: 0. Germline V gene data show CDR1 as SGHRS and CDR2 as YFSETQ. CDR3 length equals 14 residues. The CDR3 nucleotides are TGCGCCAGCAGCTTGGGGGACAGGGCCTACGAGCAGTACTTC. Translated: CASSLGDRAYEQYF.

This clone was observed a single time. The J gene is TRBJ2-5, the V gene TRBV4-1; D unresolved. The CDR3 sequence is 15 residues long. The germline V and J ends were trimmed by 1 base and 2 bases, with 11 bases remaining between them. Germline V gene data show CDR1 as MGHRA and CDR2 as YSYEKL. In DNA, the CDR3 is TGCGCCAGCAGCCAAGTCTACGCAAGACAAGAGACCCAGTACTTC. Translating gives CASSQVYARQETQYF.

This clone has only a few counts. The CDR3 sequence is CASTSFTGTYEQYF. The CDR3 DNA reads as TGTGCCAGCACCTCTTTCACCGGGACCTACGAGCAGTACTTC. This chain uses TRBV7-2 with TRBJ2-7, with D possibly TRBD2 on 5 matching bases. The V end lost 7 bases, the J end lost 2 bases, and 15 bases lay between the germline ends. The CDR3 has 14 amino acids. The germline V gene encodes CDR1 SGHTA and CDR2 FQGNSA.

Within the sample, this clone is medium-sized. The CDR3, as DNA: TGTGCCAGCAGTTTATGGACTAGCGGGAGTACTTCAGATGAGCAGTTCTTC. Protein product: CASSLWTSGSTSDEQFF. J is TRBJ2-1 and V is TRBV28, with 12 bases fitting TRBD2. Trimming removed 0 bases from V and 8 bases from J; junction bases left unmatched: 8. This CDR3 comprises 17 residues. Germline CDR1 MDHEN, CDR2 SYDVKM.